A selection of T cell receptor beta chains follows, all from one sample in a study of blood T cell repertoires in COVID-19. Sequencing used immunoSEQ multiplex PCR; TCRdb keeps in-frame clones, though not all of them. The data hold more than 300,000 clones, with 88% observed a single time. The sequencing sample was made of PBMCs or T cells enriched from blood (not recorded which). These receptors were taken from a woman aged 18-29 years who had recovered from COVID-19. Each CDR3 is given with its conserved first and last residue. D genes are given only for firm matches.

V: TRBV9
D: TRBD1
J: TRBJ2-5
CDR3: CASSVEGAQETQYF

V: TRBV4-3
D: -
J: TRBJ2-2
CDR3: CASSQGTSSSGTGELFF

V: TRBV7-9
D: TRBD1
J: TRBJ1-2
CDR3: CASSFYGTGDGYTF

V: TRBV19
D: -
J: TRBJ2-7
CDR3: CASSPVAVSYEQYF

V: TRBV9
D: -
J: TRBJ2-1
CDR3: CASSGTGLAFNEQFF

V: TRBV29-1
D: TRBD1
J: TRBJ2-1
CDR3: CSPWTGPNEQFF

V: TRBV9
D: TRBD2
J: TRBJ2-1
CDR3: CASSSGLAEQFF

V: TRBV25-1
D: -
J: TRBJ1-1
CDR3: CASGRHVTEAFF

V: TRBV5-1
D: -
J: TRBJ1-2
CDR3: CASSLEPGTHYGYTF

V: TRBV4-2
D: -
J: TRBJ2-2
CDR3: CASSQPQGRYTGELFF

V: TRBV6-5
D: -
J: TRBJ2-7
CDR3: CASSYYTGGGDDEQYF

V: TRBV15
D: -
J: TRBJ1-1
CDR3: CATSRDLGTLTEAFF

V: TRBV4-2
D: TRBD1
J: TRBJ2-3
CDR3: CASSTTGASTDTQYF

V: TRBV5-1
D: -
J: TRBJ1-2
CDR3: CASSLDGLYGYTF

V: TRBV11-2
D: -
J: TRBJ1-3
CDR3: CASSLRRHNSGNTIYF

V: TRBV5-1
D: TRBD2
J: TRBJ2-5
CDR3: CASSGGAEETQYF

V: TRBV18
D: -
J: TRBJ1-1
CDR3: CAGSPPAGTEAFF

V: TRBV19
D: -
J: TRBJ1-4
CDR3: CASTNGGAPNNEKLFF

V: TRBV9
D: TRBD1
J: TRBJ1-2
CDR3: CASSVGQGGYGYTF

V: TRBV19
D: TRBD2
J: TRBJ2-7
CDR3: CASSSLPLAGSAYEQYF

V: TRBV6-5
D: -
J: TRBJ1-1
CDR3: CASSYEVDTEAFF

V: TRBV10-3
D: -
J: TRBJ1-1
CDR3: CAISEYEHPGGAEAFF

V: TRBV5-1
D: -
J: TRBJ2-5
CDR3: CASSLEDGEQETQYF

V: TRBV7-2
D: -
J: TRBJ2-7
CDR3: CASSLEWGPSYEQYF

V: TRBV6-1
D: -
J: TRBJ1-2
CDR3: CASREGSGYTF

V: TRBV28
D: TRBD1
J: TRBJ1-6
CDR3: CASHDRASSPLHF

V: TRBV30
D: TRBD2
J: TRBJ2-3
CDR3: CAWSIRGVGTDTQYF

V: TRBV19
D: TRBD1
J: TRBJ1-2
CDR3: CASSRTGRDGYTF

V: TRBV3-1/TRBV3-2
D: -
J: TRBJ1-1
CDR3: CASSGDTEAFF

V: TRBV5-1
D: -
J: TRBJ2-3
CDR3: CASSPIAGTDTQYF

V: TRBV27
D: -
J: TRBJ2-4
CDR3: CASSLRSGGFENIQYF

V: TRBV18
D: -
J: TRBJ2-7
CDR3: CASSRSGGTVEQYF

V: TRBV10-1
D: -
J: TRBJ2-2
CDR3: CASSTGDSNTGELFF

V: TRBV7-9
D: -
J: TRBJ1-4
CDR3: CASSSGLNNEKLFF

V: TRBV4-3
D: -
J: TRBJ1-5
CDR3: CASSQETGHSNQPQHF

V: TRBV4-3
D: -
J: TRBJ2-6
CDR3: CASSQVHELSGANVLTF

V: TRBV11-2
D: -
J: TRBJ2-7
CDR3: CASSLGGPGLSYEQYF

V: TRBV2
D: -
J: TRBJ2-5
CDR3: CASRGTQETQYF

V: TRBV5-8
D: TRBD1
J: TRBJ1-2
CDR3: CASSLGGYMKGAGYGYTF

V: TRBV18
D: -
J: TRBJ2-2
CDR3: CASSPGQVATGELFF